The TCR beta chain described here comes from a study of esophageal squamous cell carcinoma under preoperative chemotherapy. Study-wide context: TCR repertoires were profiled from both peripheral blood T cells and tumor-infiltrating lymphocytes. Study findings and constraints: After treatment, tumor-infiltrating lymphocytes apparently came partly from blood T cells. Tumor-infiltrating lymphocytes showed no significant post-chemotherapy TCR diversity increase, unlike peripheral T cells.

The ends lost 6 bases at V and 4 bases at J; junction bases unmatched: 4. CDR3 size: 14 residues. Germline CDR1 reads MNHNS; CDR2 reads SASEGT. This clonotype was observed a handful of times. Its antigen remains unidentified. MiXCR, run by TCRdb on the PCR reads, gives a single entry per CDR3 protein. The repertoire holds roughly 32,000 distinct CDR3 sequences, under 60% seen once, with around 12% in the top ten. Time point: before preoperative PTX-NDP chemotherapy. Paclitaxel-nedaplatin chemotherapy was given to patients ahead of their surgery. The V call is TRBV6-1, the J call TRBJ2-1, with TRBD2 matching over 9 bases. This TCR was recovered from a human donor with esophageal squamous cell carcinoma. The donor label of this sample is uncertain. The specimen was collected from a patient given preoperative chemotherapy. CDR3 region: CASRLAGIYNEQFF. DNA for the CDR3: TGTGCCAGCAGGCTAGCGGGGATTTACAATGAGCAGTTCTTC.